The 14 T cell receptor beta chains below were found in one sample sequenced in a study of cytomegalovirus exposure and HLA in healthy donors. The repertoire was sequenced with immunoSEQ multiplex PCR; TCRdb's copy has only in-frame clones and lacks some. The table has about 60,000 clones, over 85% seen once. Input material: PBMCs. The receptors derive from a man between 18 and 29 years old in good health and CMV-seronegative.

The V and J genes are TRBV27 and TRBJ1-1; tentative D call: TRBD1 (5 bases). The CDR3 runs to 18 residues. V was cut by 5 bases and J by 1 base, with 23 bases left in between. The germline V gene encodes CDR1 MNHEY and CDR2 SMNVEV (reference sequence). The CDR3 DNA reads TGTGCCAGCAGTACAACCGACGGCAGGGAAGGGCGGAACACTGAAGCTTTCTTT. It specifies CASSTTDGREGRNTEAFF.

The rearrangement uses TRBV10-1 and TRBJ2-3; maybe TRBD1 (5 bases). This CDR3 region has 15 residues. V dropped 11 bases and J dropped 4 bases, with 22 bases sitting between them. Germline V lookup: CDR1 WNHNN, CDR2 SYGVQD (reference sequence). For the CDR3, the DNA is TGCGCCCGACCCCAGGGTATTAGCCCCCCAGATACGCAGTATTTT. Translating it yields CARPQGISPPDTQYF.

The rearrangement joins TRBV6-4 to TRBJ2-1, with TRBD2 as a possible D gene (5 bases). CDR1 MRHNA and CDR2 SNTAGT come from the germline V gene. This CDR3 is 14 amino acids long. V was shortened by 8 bases and J by 5 bases, with 16 bases between the two germline ends. CDR3 sequence reads: CASSPDPGNNEQFF. In DNA form, the CDR3 reads TGTGCCAGCTCCCCCGACCCGGGGAACAATGAGCAGTTCTTC.

This sequence joins TRBV5-1 and TRBJ2-7, with no clear D. The CDR3 is 14 amino acids. Trimming stripped 0 bases from V and 1 base from J, with 8 bases between. Germline V gives CDR1 SGHRS, CDR2 YFSETQ. The CDR3 here is CASSLDSISYEQYF. The DNA for the CDR3 is TGCGCCAGCAGCTTGGACAGTATTTCCTACGAGCAGTACTTC. The variable domain in full, with the rest retrieved from reference TRBV5-1 and TRBJ2-7, is KAGVTQTPRYLIKTRGQQVTLSCSPISGHRSVSWYQQTPGQGLQFLFEYFSETQRNKGNFPGRFSGRQFSNSRSEMNVSTLELGDSALYLCASSLDSISYEQYFGPGTRLTVT.

The V and J genes are TRBV14 and TRBJ2-1, with 9 bases fitting TRBD2. From germline, CDR1 is SGHDN and CDR2 FVKESK. CDR3 length: 18 residues. With 4 bases clipped from V and 1 base from J, the junction kept 11 bases outside the gene matches. The CDR3 sequence: CASSRYPKREESYNEQFF. CDR3 nucleotide sequence: TGTGCCAGCAGCCGATATCCTAAGCGGGAGGAATCCTACAATGAGCAGTTCTTC. The complete variable domain, with remaining parts taken from reference TRBV14 and TRBJ2-1, reads EAGVTQFPSHSVIEKGQTVTLRCDPISGHDNLYWYRRVMGKEIKFLLHFVKESKQDESGMPNNRFLAERTGGTYSTLKVQPAELEDSGVYFCASSRYPKREESYNEQFFGPGTRLTVL.

This sequence joins TRBV11-3 and TRBJ2-2, with TRBD1 identical over 10 bases. J lost 8 bases, V lost 5 bases, and 8 bases had no gene match. The CDR3 extends over 15 amino acids. Germline V gene data show CDR1 as SGHNT and CDR2 as YENEEA. CDR3 protein: CASSAGQGSVGELFF. Written as DNA, the CDR3 is TGTGCCAGCAGCGCGGGACAGGGGTCGGTGGGGGAGCTGTTTTTT.

The chain carries TRBV5-4 and TRBJ2-5; 9 nucleotides agree with TRBD1. The ends lost 5 bases at V and 3 bases at J; junction bases unmatched: 8. This CDR3 spans 15 amino acids. The germline V gene encodes CDR1 SGHNT and CDR2 YYREEE (reference sequence). CDR3 bases: TGTGCCAGCAGGGCCCCGGGACAGGGAGAAGAGACCCAGTACTTC. As protein: CASRAPGQGEETQYF.

CDR3 region: CASSLLAGGDEQYF. CDR3 bases: TGCGCCAGCAGCTTACTAGCGGGAGGAGACGAGCAGTACTTC. The genes are TRBV5-1 and TRBJ2-7; 12 bases are shared with TRBD2. This CDR3 spans 14 amino acids. CDR1 is SGHRS, CDR2 YFSETQ, per germline. With 2 bases clipped from V and 5 bases from J, the junction kept 2 bases outside the gene matches.

The CDR3 protein is CASSGWGLAGDGDTQYF. For the CDR3, the DNA is TGTGCCAGCAGCGGATGGGGACTAGCGGGAGATGGAGATACGCAGTATTTT. The chain carries TRBV7-9 and TRBJ2-3; 14 bases fit TRBD2. V shed 5 bases and J 5 bases; nucleotides not matched to a gene: 9. The germline V gene has CDR1 SEHNR and CDR2 FQNEAQ (reference sequence). This CDR3 has 17 amino acids.

V usage is TRBV11-3 and J usage is TRBJ2-3; 7 bases align to TRBD2. Germline lookup yields CDR1 SGHNT and CDR2 YENEEA. Trimming took 3 bases from V and 1 from J; bases not matched to a gene: 4. This CDR3 spans 15 amino acids. CDR3 in amino acids: CASSFISGGTDTQYF. CDR3 DNA sequence: TGTGCCAGCAGCTTTATCAGCGGGGGCACAGATACGCAGTATTTT.

The chain combines TRBV4-3 with TRBJ2-3, with TRBD1 as a possible D gene (6 bases). The germline V gene has CDR1 LGHNA and CDR2 YSLEER. There are 15 residues in the CDR3. The V end was cut by 0 bases, the J end by 4 bases, with 11 bases between. CDR3 protein: CASSQDGTGPDTQYF. The CDR3 DNA sequence: TGCGCCAGCAGCCAAGATGGAACAGGGCCAGATACGCAGTATTTT.

The chain's CDR3 is CASSRTSGLDEQFF. The CDR3, as DNA: TGCGCCAGCAGCCGGACTAGCGGGTTGGATGAGCAGTTCTTC. V and J are TRBV5-1 and TRBJ2-1, with 11 nucleotides matching TRBD2. The V and J ends lost 4 bases and 8 bases, in that order; junction bases with no gene match: 5. The CDR3 extends over 14 amino acids. Germline loops: CDR1 SGHRS, CDR2 YFSETQ.

The genes are TRBV15 and TRBJ2-7; D remains ambiguous. Trimming cost V 1 base and J 2 bases, with 6 bases left between them. CDR3 length: 13 amino acids. Per germline, CDR1 LNHNV and CDR2 YYDKDF (reference sequence). In nucleotides, the CDR3 is TGTGCCACCAGCAGAGTGGCGGCCTACGAGCAGTACTTC. Its protein is CATSRVAAYEQYF.

The chain couples TRBV4-2 to TRBJ2-7; the match to TRBD2 covers 9 bases. Germline CDR1 and CDR2: LGHNA and YNFKEQ. Trimming cost V 2 bases and J 5 bases; bases outside gene matches: 7. The CDR3 totals 15 residues. The CDR3 DNA sequence: TGTGCCAGCAGCCAATCCGAGACTAGCGGCCACGAGCAGTACTTC. It translates to CASSQSETSGHEQYF.